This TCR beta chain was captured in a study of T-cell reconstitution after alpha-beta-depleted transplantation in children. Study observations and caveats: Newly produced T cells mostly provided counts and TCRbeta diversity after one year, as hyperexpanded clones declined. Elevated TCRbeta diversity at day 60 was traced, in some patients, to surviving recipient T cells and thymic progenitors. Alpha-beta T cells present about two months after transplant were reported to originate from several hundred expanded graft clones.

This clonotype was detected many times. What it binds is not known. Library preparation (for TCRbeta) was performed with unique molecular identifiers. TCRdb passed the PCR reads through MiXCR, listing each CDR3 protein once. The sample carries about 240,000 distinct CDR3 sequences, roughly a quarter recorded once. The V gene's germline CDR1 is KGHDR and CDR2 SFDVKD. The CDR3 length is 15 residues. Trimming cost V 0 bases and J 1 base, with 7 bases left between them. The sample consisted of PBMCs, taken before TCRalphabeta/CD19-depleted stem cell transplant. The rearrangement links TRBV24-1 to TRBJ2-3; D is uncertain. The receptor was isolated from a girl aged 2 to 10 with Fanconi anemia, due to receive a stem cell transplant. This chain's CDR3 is CATSDLNSRTDTQYF. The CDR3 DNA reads TGTGCCACCAGTGATTTGAACAGCCGCACAGATACGCAGTATTTT.